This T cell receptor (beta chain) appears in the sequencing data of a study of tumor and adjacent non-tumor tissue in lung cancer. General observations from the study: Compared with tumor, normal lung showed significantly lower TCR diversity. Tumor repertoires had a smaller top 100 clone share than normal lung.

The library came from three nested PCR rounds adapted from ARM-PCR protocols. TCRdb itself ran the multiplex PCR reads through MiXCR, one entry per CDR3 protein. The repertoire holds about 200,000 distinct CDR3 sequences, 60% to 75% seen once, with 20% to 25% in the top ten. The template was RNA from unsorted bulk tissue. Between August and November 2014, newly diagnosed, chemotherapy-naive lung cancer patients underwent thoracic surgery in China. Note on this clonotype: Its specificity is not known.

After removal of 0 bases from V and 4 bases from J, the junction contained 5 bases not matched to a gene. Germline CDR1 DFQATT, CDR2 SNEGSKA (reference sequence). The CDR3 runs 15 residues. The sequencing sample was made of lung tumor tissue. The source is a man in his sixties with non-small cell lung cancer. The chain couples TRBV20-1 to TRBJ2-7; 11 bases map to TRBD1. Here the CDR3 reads CSARDGTGGVYEQYF. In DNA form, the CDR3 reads TGCAGTGCTAGAGATGGGACAGGGGGTGTGTACGAGCAGTACTTC.